These 16 T cell receptor beta chains were all obtained from the same sample, sequenced in a study of T cell repertoires in cytomegalovirus infection. Their target antigens are unknown. One entry per CDR3 protein results from TCRdb running MiXCR on the reads. The data show under 200,000 distinct CDR3 sequences, about 20% seen once. This material consisted of CD8+ T cells from cultured PBMCs, taken from culture after CMV antigen stimulation. The source is a human donor in good health (CMV status not recorded). Some clones in this sample may be carry-over from other donors' samples.

This clonotype was detected a few times. J is TRBJ1-1 and V is TRBV4-2; maybe TRBD1 (5 bases). There are 15 residues in the CDR3. V dropped 1 base and J dropped 10 bases, with 19 bases sitting between them. Germline V gives CDR1 LGHNA, CDR2 YNFKEQ. CDR3 loop: CASSQGDRDELGAFF. The DNA for the CDR3 is TGTGCCAGCAGCCAAGGTGACAGAGACGAACTGGGAGCTTTCTTT.

This clonotype came up a few times. V gene TRBV7-6 combines with J gene TRBJ1-1; TRBD1 is a possible D gene (6 bases). Germline lookup yields CDR1 SGHVS and CDR2 FNYEAQ. Trimming shortened V by 3 bases and J by 7 bases, and 15 bases separated the two germline ends. There are 14 residues in the CDR3. This CDR3 is CASSFQDRAIEAFF. The DNA for the CDR3 is TGTGCCAGCAGCTTCCAGGACAGAGCTATTGAAGCTTTCTTT.

This clonotype was seen only a few times. The chain has TRBV7-6 and TRBJ1-2, with 11 bases fitting TRBD1. Germline V gives CDR1 SGHVS, CDR2 FNYEAQ. With V trimmed by 5 bases and J by 6 bases, 2 bases remained unmatched. The CDR3 length is 13 residues. CDR3 amino acids: CASSRTGGNGYTF. Here the CDR3 DNA reads TGTGCCAGCAGCCGGACAGGGGGCAATGGCTACACCTTC.

This clonotype was seen more than once but under ten times. The chain uses TRBV7-2 and TRBJ1-2; D ambiguous. V lost 1 base and J lost 8, with 8 bases in between. Germline V gene data show CDR1 as SGHTA and CDR2 as FQGNSA. The CDR3 is 12 amino acids. For the CDR3, the DNA is TGTGCCAGCAGCTTAGGGATTTTCGGCTACACCTTC. Translating gives CASSLGIFGYTF.

The chain carries TRBV20-1 and TRBJ2-2, with 8 bases aligning to TRBD1. The ends lost 6 bases at V and 7 bases at J; junction bases unmatched: 10. CDR1 and CDR2 (germline): DFQATT, SNEGSKA (reference sequence). The CDR3 runs 14 residues. CDR3 loop: CSATRRQGFGELFF. The CDR3 DNA reads as TGCAGTGCCACCCGGAGACAGGGGTTCGGGGAGCTGTTTTTT.

The chain carries TRBV27 and TRBJ2-2, with 7 bases identical to TRBD2. The CDR3 covers 16 residues. The V segment lost 4 bases and the J segment 6 bases; nucleotides outside the gene matches: 11. Germline loops: CDR1 MNHEY, CDR2 SMNVEV (reference sequence). Here the CDR3 DNA reads TGTGCCAGCAGTTCTCCGGGACTATCTCATCCCGGGGAGCTGTTTTTT. Its protein product is CASSSPGLSHPGELFF.

The V call is TRBV6-2 or TRBV6-3, the J call TRBJ2-7; no reliable D call. Trimming removed 6 bases at V and 3 bases at J, with 12 bases between. CDR1 MNHEY and CDR2 SVGEGT come from the germline V gene. The CDR3 consists of 13 residues. The CDR3 loop is CASSPPWDYEQYF. CDR3 DNA sequence: TGTGCCAGCAGCCCCCCGTGGGACTACGAGCAGTACTTC.

This clonotype has only a few counts. This chain joins TRBV7-8 and TRBJ2-5; D is unresolved. Deletions cut 4 bases from V and 2 bases from J, with 17 bases between. The CDR3 is 16 residues long. CDR1 is SGHVS, CDR2 FQNEAQ, per germline. The CDR3 DNA reads TGTGCCAGCAGCTCGTTACAGAGCTTAGGGCAAGAGACCCAGTACTTC. Translation gives CASSSLQSLGQETQYF. Combining the CDR3 with reference TRBV7-8 and TRBJ2-5 gives the whole variable domain GAGVSQSPRYKVAKRGQDVALRCDPISGHVSLFWYQQALGQGPEFLTYFQNEAQLDKSGLPSDRFFAERPEGSVSTLKIQRTQQEDSAVYLCASSSLQSLGQETQYFGPGTRLLVL.

The DNA for the CDR3 is TGTGCCAGCAGCGCCGACCGGGTTTTACAACACCTAATCACCGGGGAGCTGTTTTTT. It is translated as CASSADRVLQHLITGELFF. The V and J genes are TRBV7-6 and TRBJ2-2; D gene unclear. This CDR3 comprises 19 residues. Trimming removed 5 bases at V and 4 bases at J, with 26 bases between. Germline loops: CDR1 SGHVS, CDR2 FNYEAQ.

This clonotype showed up just a few times. This chain links TRBV4-3 with TRBJ2-3, with a tentative D call TRBD1 (7 bases). Trimming left V 0 bases short and J 4 bases short, with 14 bases between. The CDR3 is made up of 16 amino acids. Germline CDR1 reads LGHNA; CDR2 reads YSLEER. CDR3 sequence: CASSQDLQGRPDTQYF. The CDR3, as DNA: TGCGCCAGCAGCCAAGATCTACAGGGGAGGCCAGATACGCAGTATTTT.

This sequence joins TRBV2 and TRBJ1-2; the D gene is possibly TRBD1 (5 bases). The CDR3 is made up of 11 amino acids. Germline V gene sequence: CDR1 SNHLY, CDR2 FYNNEI. V was cut by 3 bases and J by 6 bases, with 5 bases left in between. CDR3 residues: CASSEGHGYTF. CDR3 sequence (DNA): TGTGCCAGCAGTGAGGGGCATGGCTACACCTTC.

The chain employs TRBV13 and TRBJ1-3, with D possibly matching TRBD1 (6 bases). Germline-derived CDR1 and CDR2 are PRHDT and FYEKMQ (reference sequence). V was cut by 5 bases and J by 4 bases, with 21 bases left in between. The length of the CDR3 is 17 residues. The CDR3 here is CASSLPGGGARGNTIYF. CDR3 DNA sequence: TGTGCCAGCAGCCTCCCTGGGGGGGGCGCCCGCGGAAACACCATATATTTT.

The chain links TRBV7-2 to TRBJ1-3; 7 bases align to TRBD1. CDR1 is SGHTA and CDR2 is FQGNSA in the germline V gene. CDR3 size: 15 residues. The V segment lost 5 bases and the J segment 2 bases; nucleotides outside the gene matches: 6. CDR3 nucleotide sequence: TGTGCCAGCAGCCCACTCGACAGGGCTGGAAACACCATATATTTT. Translation gives CASSPLDRAGNTIYF.

The sample holds a few counts of this clonotype. The chain carries TRBV7-6 and TRBJ1-1; maybe TRBD1 (6 bases). The CDR3 spans 14 residues. Trimming left V 4 bases short and J 5 bases short, with 14 bases between. The germline gives CDR1 SGHVS, CDR2 FNYEAQ. In DNA, the CDR3 is TGTGCCAGCAGCTCCAGGGGCAGGGAGACTGAAGCTTTCTTT. This sequence encodes CASSSRGRETEAFF.

The chain combines TRBV7-9 with TRBJ2-3; 11 positions agree with TRBD1. There are 16 residues in the CDR3. CDR1 is SEHNR and CDR2 is FQNEAQ in the germline V gene (reference sequence). V shed 5 bases, J shed 3 bases, and the junction held 7 bases outside the gene matches. CDR3 sequence: CASSGWTGGLTDTQYF. DNA of the CDR3: TGTGCCAGCAGCGGCTGGACAGGGGGCTTGACAGATACGCAGTATTTT.

The gene calls are TRBV6-2 or TRBV6-3 and TRBJ2-2; 8 bases align to TRBD1. The germline V gene has CDR1 MNHEY and CDR2 SVGEGT. The V segment lost 2 bases and the J segment 1 base; nucleotides outside the gene matches: 9. This CDR3 has 18 residues. CDR3 nucleotide sequence: TGTGCCAGCAGTTACGAGGCAGGGGGCGGTTGGAACACCGGGGAGCTGTTTTTT. This encodes CASSYEAGGGWNTGELFF.